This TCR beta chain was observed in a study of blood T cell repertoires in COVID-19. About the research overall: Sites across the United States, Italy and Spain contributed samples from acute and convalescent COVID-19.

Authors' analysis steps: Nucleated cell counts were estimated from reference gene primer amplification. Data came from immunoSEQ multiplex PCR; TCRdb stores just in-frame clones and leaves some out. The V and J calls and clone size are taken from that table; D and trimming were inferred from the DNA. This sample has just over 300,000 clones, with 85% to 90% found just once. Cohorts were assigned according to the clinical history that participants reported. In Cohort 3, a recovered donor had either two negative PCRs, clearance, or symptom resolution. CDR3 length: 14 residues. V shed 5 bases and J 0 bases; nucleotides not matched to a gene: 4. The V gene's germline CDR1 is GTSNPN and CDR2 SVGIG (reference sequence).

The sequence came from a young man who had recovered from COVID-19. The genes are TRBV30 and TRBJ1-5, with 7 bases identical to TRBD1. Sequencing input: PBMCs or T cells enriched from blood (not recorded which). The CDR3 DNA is TGTGCCTGGTCGACAGGGAATAGCAATCAGCCCCAGCATTTT. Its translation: CAWSTGNSNQPQHF.